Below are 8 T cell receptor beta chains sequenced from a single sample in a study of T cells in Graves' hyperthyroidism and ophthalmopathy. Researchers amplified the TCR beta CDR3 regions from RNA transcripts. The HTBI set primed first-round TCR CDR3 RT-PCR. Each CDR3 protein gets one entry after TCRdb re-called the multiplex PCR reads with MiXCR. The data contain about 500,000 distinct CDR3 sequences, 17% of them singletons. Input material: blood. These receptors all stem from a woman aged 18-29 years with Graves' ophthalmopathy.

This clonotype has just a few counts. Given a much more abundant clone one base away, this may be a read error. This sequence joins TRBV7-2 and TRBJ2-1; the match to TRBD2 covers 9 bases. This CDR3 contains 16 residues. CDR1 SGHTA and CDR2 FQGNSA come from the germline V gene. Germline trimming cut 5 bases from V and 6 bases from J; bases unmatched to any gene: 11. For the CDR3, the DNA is TGTGCCAGCAGCCCATCAGCGGGAGGATTGGCCAATGAGCAGTTCTTC. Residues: CASSPSAGGLANEQFF.

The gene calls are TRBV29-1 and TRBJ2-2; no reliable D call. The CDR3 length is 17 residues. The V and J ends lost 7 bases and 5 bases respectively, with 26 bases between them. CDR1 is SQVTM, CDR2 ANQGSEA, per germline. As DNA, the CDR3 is TGCAGCGCCCAAGGGCAGGCGAGAACTTCTGTAACCGGGGAGCTGTTTTTT. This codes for CSAQGQARTSVTGELFF.

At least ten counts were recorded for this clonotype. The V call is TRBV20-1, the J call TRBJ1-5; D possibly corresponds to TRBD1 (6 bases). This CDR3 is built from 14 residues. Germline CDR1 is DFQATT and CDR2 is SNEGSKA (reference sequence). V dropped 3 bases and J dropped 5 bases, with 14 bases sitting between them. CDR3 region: CSASRQAQHQPQHF. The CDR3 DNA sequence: TGCAGTGCTAGCCGACAGGCCCAGCATCAGCCCCAGCATTTT.

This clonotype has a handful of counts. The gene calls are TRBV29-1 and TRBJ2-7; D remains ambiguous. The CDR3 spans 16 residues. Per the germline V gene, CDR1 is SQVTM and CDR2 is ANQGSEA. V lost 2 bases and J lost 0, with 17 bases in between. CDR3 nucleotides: TGCAGCGTTGAATCTGCTGAGTTTGGCCCCTCCTACGAGCAGTACTTC. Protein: CSVESAEFGPSYEQYF.

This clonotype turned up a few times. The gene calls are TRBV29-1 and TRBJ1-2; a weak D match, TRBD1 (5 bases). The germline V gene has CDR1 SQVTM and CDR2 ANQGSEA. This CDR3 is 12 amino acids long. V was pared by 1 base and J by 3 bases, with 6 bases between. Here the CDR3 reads CSVEGRDYGYTF. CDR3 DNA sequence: TGCAGCGTTGAAGGCAGGGACTATGGCTACACCTTC.

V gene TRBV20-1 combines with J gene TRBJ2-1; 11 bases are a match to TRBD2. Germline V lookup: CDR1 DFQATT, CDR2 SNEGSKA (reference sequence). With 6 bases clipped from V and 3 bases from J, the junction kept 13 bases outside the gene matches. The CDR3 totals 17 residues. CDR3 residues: CSALPLLAGGLYNEQFF. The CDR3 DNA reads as TGCAGTGCCCTCCCCCTTTTAGCGGGGGGGCTCTACAATGAGCAGTTCTTC.

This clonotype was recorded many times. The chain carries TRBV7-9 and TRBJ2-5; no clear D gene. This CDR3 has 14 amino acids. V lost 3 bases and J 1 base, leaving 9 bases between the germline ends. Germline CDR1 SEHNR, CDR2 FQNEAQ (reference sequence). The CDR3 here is CASSFGQTQETQYF. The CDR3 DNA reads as TGTGCCAGCAGCTTCGGGCAGACCCAAGAGACCCAGTACTTC.

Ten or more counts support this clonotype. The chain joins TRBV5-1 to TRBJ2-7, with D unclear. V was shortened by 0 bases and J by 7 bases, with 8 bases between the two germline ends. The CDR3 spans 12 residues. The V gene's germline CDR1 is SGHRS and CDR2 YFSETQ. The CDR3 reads CASSLGSREQYF. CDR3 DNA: TGCGCCAGCAGCTTGGGGTCGCGGGAGCAGTACTTC.